The entry that follows covers one T cell receptor (beta chain) sequence. Its antigen is as yet unknown. With a much larger clone just one base away, this may be a read error. The data originate from a study of T cells in Graves' hyperthyroidism and ophthalmopathy. Study summary: Initial diagnosis, before any treatment, was when peripheral blood was collected. General study findings and limits: Ophthalmopathy and stable hyperthyroidism were told apart by a 13 V-J model.

Researchers defined stable Graves' hyperthyroidism as no ophthalmopathy progression within 18 months. Those patients with uncontrolled infection, other autoimmune disease, pregnancy or lactation were excluded. Using RNA transcripts as the source, TCR beta CDR3 regions were amplified. Primed by the HTBI set, a first-round RT-PCR was run on the TCR CDR3. TCRdb re-derived calls from the multiplex PCR reads in MiXCR, one entry per CDR3 protein. The data show 600,000 to 800,000 distinct CDR3 sequences, 30% to 40% seen once. Trimming removed 3 bases at V and 7 bases at J, with 12 bases between. Germline loops: CDR1 SGHTA, CDR2 FQGNSA. The CDR3 is 14 residues long.

The sequenced material came from blood. The chain combines TRBV7-2 with TRBJ2-2, with D hard to call. This sequence originates from a woman aged 40 to 49 with Graves' hyperthyroidism. The CDR3: CASSFFSLHGELFF. In DNA form, the CDR3 reads TGTGCCAGCAGCTTTTTTTCCCTTCACGGGGAGCTGTTTTTT.